Following are 18 T cell receptor beta chains from one sample sequenced in a study of shared clonotypes between healthy human individuals. The method was immunoSEQ multiplex PCR; TCRdb's version includes in-frame clones alone and lacks a portion of them. This table has around 1 million clones, 76% appearing once. The sequenced material came from memory CD4+ T cells sorted from blood. Indicated subset: CD45RA-negative fraction. The receptors shown here come from a man younger than 35 in good health.

This rearrangement joins TRBV6-5 to TRBJ2-3; 11 nucleotides line up with TRBD2. The CDR3 has 16 residues. The V segment lost 6 bases and the J segment 3 bases; nucleotides outside the gene matches: 8. Germline CDR1 MNHEY, CDR2 SVGAGI. Written as DNA, the CDR3 is TGTGCCAGCAGCTACGGACTAGCGGGTGTTACAGATACGCAGTATTTT. This codes for CASSYGLAGVTDTQYF.

J is TRBJ2-3 and V is TRBV19, with a tentative D call TRBD2 (6 bases). Trimming cost V 8 bases and J 1 base, with 13 bases left between them. Germline assignment: CDR1 LNHDA and CDR2 SQIVND (reference sequence). The CDR3 covers 14 residues. CDR3 loop: CASSTRAGTDTQYF. The CDR3 DNA sequence: TGTGCCAGTTCGACTAGGGCGGGCACAGATACGCAGTATTTT.

The V call is TRBV28, the J call TRBJ1-5, with D perhaps TRBD1 (5 bases). The V end lost 5 bases, the J end lost 5 bases, and 19 bases lay between the germline ends. This CDR3 comprises 16 residues. Germline-derived CDR1 and CDR2 are MDHEN and SYDVKM. This CDR3 is CASSHIGWQGDQPQHF. The CDR3 DNA sequence: TGTGCCAGCAGTCATATTGGATGGCAGGGCGATCAGCCCCAGCATTTT. The full variable domain, in which reference TRBV28 and TRBJ1-5 provide the parts outside the CDR3, is DVKVTQSSRYLVKRTGEKVFLECVQDMDHENMFWYRQDPGLGLRLIYFSYDVKMKEKGDIPEGYSVSREKKERFSLILESASTNQTSMYLCASSHIGWQGDQPQHFGDGTRLSIL.

This chain connects TRBV18 to TRBJ2-7; D could derive from TRBD1 or TRBD2 (5 bases each). The CDR3 extends over 16 amino acids. V lost 1 base, J lost 6 bases, and 19 bases lay in between. Germline V gene sequence: CDR1 KGHSH, CDR2 LQKENI. CDR3 sequence reads: CASSPLGPEGMSEQYF. The DNA for the CDR3 is TGTGCCAGCTCACCACTGGGGCCAGAGGGGATGAGCGAGCAGTACTTC.

CDR3 nucleotides: TGTGCCAGCAGTGAACAGGGTTTCGGCGAGCAGTTCTTC. Translating it yields CASSEQGFGEQFF. This chain uses TRBV6-4 with TRBJ2-1; D possibly corresponds to TRBD1 (6 bases). The germline V gene encodes CDR1 MRHNA and CDR2 SNTAGT. With 3 bases removed from V and 10 bases from J, the gap between germline ends came to 13 bases. This CDR3 region has 13 residues.

This rearrangement joins TRBV7-2 to TRBJ2-2; D ambiguous. The CDR3 is 12 amino acids. V lost 6 bases, J lost 3 bases, and 5 bases lay in between. CDR1 is SGHTA, CDR2 FQGNSA, per germline. CDR3 loop: CASRRHTGELFF. In DNA form, the CDR3 reads TGTGCCAGCAGGAGGCACACCGGGGAGCTGTTTTTT.

The chain uses TRBV2 and TRBJ2-1; 7 positions match TRBD1. The CDR3 totals 16 residues. V lost 7 bases and J lost 3; bases outside the gene matches: 12. Germline-derived CDR1 and CDR2 are SNHLY and FYNNEI. CDR3 protein: CASTRGSGRSYNEQFF. CDR3 coding DNA: TGTGCCAGCACCAGGGGGTCGGGGAGAAGCTACAATGAGCAGTTCTTC.

In the case of this clone: The junction departs from germline at one end; a sequencing error may be responsible. The CDR3 nucleotides are TGTGCCAGCAGCTCGGGACTAGCGGGGGTCAATCAGCAGTTCTTC. It yields the protein CASSSGLAGVNQQFF. The gene calls are TRBV11-3 and TRBJ2-1; TRBD2 aligns across 14 bases. The CDR3 spans 15 residues. The germline V gene encodes CDR1 SGHNT and CDR2 YENEEA.

The gene calls are TRBV28 and TRBJ2-7, with D unclear. Germline loops: CDR1 MDHEN, CDR2 SYDVKM. CDR3 size: 14 residues. V lost 6 bases and J 3 bases, leaving 15 bases between the germline ends. The CDR3 spells CASSPPDGFYEQYF. The CDR3 nucleotides read TGTGCCAGCAGCCCCCCGGACGGGTTCTACGAGCAGTACTTC.

This chain joins TRBV10-3 and TRBJ1-5, with D perhaps TRBD1 (5 bases). Germline CDR1 reads ENHRY; CDR2 reads SYGVKD. The CDR3 loop spans 16 amino acids. Trimming took off 2 bases at V and 0 bases at J, with 11 bases between the two ends. The CDR3 reads CAISEGGYISNQPQHF. CDR3 coding DNA: TGTGCCATCAGTGAGGGGGGATATATTAGCAATCAGCCCCAGCATTTT.

J is TRBJ2-7 and V is TRBV4-1; 10 bases agree with TRBD2. There are 15 residues in the CDR3. The V gene end was trimmed by 1 base and the J gene end by 7 bases; junction bases not matched to a gene: 7. CDR1 and CDR2 (germline): MGHRA, YSYEKL. The CDR3 loop is CASSQVAGGLLEQYF. CDR3 coding DNA: TGCGCCAGCAGCCAAGTAGCGGGGGGTCTCCTGGAGCAGTACTTC.

The CDR3, as DNA: TGTGCCAGCAGCTTAGCGCTAGGACCGGAAGAGACCCAGTACTTC. This encodes CASSLALGPEETQYF. This chain connects TRBV7-9 to TRBJ2-5; D is unclear. With 0 bases removed from V and 3 bases from J, the gap between germline ends came to 11 bases. Germline loops: CDR1 SEHNR, CDR2 FQNEAQ (reference sequence). This CDR3 is 15 amino acids long.

J is TRBJ2-7 and V is TRBV5-5; 7 bases fit TRBD1. The V segment lost 4 bases and the J segment 3 bases; nucleotides outside the gene matches: 10. The CDR3 covers 15 residues. The V gene's germline CDR1 is SGHKS and CDR2 YYEKEE (reference sequence). The CDR3 spells CASSPAGTALYEQYF. CDR3 DNA: TGTGCCAGCAGCCCGGCCGGGACAGCCCTCTACGAGCAGTACTTC.

Comments on this clone: This clone may be a read error of a much larger clone one base away. Other DNA sequences in this sample translate to the same CDR3. The chain has TRBV9 and TRBJ1-2; D call uncertain. The CDR3 contains 15 residues. The germline V gene has CDR1 SGDLS and CDR2 YYNGEE. V was pared by 4 bases and J by 0 bases, with 13 bases between. CDR3 loop: CASSLRGGTNYGYTF. The CDR3 DNA reads as TGTGCCAGCAGCCTGCGGGGAGGGACTAACTATGGCTACACCTTC.

The CDR3 sequence: CASSLPGERYEQYF. In DNA, the CDR3 is TGTGCCAGCAGCTTGCCGGGGGAGAGGTACGAGCAGTACTTC. The chain employs TRBV5-4 and TRBJ2-7; weak D call: TRBD2 (6 bases). The CDR3 consists of 14 residues. The V gene's germline CDR1 is SGHNT and CDR2 YYREEE (reference sequence). Trimming took 1 base from V and 4 from J, leaving 12 bases between them.

The rearrangement uses TRBV28 and TRBJ2-7, with D unclear. The CDR3 is 12 residues long. V was pared by 5 bases and J by 6 bases, with 11 bases between. Looked up from germline, CDR1 is MDHEN and CDR2 is SYDVKM. CDR3 sequence: CASSPPRTEQYF. For the CDR3, the DNA is TGTGCCAGCAGTCCCCCTCGGACCGAGCAGTACTTC.

This clone has a count of ten or more. In the same sample, other DNA sequences code for this CDR3. The rearrangement uses TRBV30 and TRBJ2-7, with unresolved D. V lost 0 bases to trimming and J lost 5 bases, with 8 bases between them. This CDR3 has 12 amino acids. In germline, CDR1 is GTSNPN, CDR2 SVGIG (reference sequence). CDR3 DNA sequence: TGTGCCTGGAGTGTACGTGGCCACGAGCAGTACTTC. Translating gives CAWSVRGHEQYF.

The chain joins TRBV19 to TRBJ2-2; 13 nucleotides match TRBD2. Unmatched junction bases numbered 6, after V lost 7 bases and J lost 1 base. CDR3 length: 17 residues. Germline V gene sequence: CDR1 LNHDA, CDR2 SQIVND (reference sequence). In DNA form, the CDR3 reads TGTGCCAGTACCCCGAGGACTAGCGGGAGGAACACCGGGGAGCTGTTTTTT. It translates to CASTPRTSGRNTGELFF.